This passage covers 28 T cell receptor beta chains from one sample sequenced in a study of T cell clonotyping in hematopoietic cell transplantation. Assay used: immunoSEQ multiplex PCR; TCRdb lists only in-frame clones, some missing. The sample shows approximately 3,500 clones, 79% of them seen only once. The sample in question was peripheral blood mononuclear cells, obtained at the time of graft-versus-host disease after allogeneic stem cell transplant. The receptor set was obtained from a female patient in her fifties who had an allogeneic stem cell transplant from an unrelated donor, so the T cells may come from the graft donor. Some clones in this sample may be carry-over from other donors' samples.

The chain joins TRBV7-3 to TRBJ2-5; the match to TRBD2 covers 13 bases. Germline loops: CDR1 SGHTA, CDR2 FQGTGA. The CDR3 has 15 amino acids. The V gene end was trimmed by 6 bases and the J gene end by 5 bases; junction bases not matched to a gene: 6. The CDR3 loop is CASRLTSGGSETQYF. Written as DNA, the CDR3 is TGTGCCAGCAGGTTGACTAGCGGGGGGTCGGAGACCCAGTACTTC. Together with reference TRBV7-3 and TRBJ2-5, the CDR3 gives the full variable domain: GAGVSQTPSNKVTEKGKYVELRCDPISGHTALYWYRQSLGQGPEFLIYFQGTGAADDSGLPNDRFFAVRPEGSVSTLKIQRTERGDSAVYLCASRLTSGGSETQYFGPGTRLLVL.

The CDR3 protein is CATSRDIWTSGGYEQYF. The DNA of the CDR3 is TGTGCCACCAGCAGAGATATCTGGACTAGCGGGGGTTACGAGCAGTACTTC. The rearrangement joins TRBV15 to TRBJ2-7, with 13 bases identical to TRBD2. Germline V gene sequence: CDR1 LNHNV, CDR2 YYDKDF (reference sequence). There are 17 residues in the CDR3. V lost 0 bases and J lost 4; bases outside the gene matches: 6.

CDR3 loop: CASSVMGSTDTQYF. The CDR3 nucleotides read TGTGCCAGCAGCGTAATGGGGAGCACAGATACGCAGTATTTT. This chain joins TRBV9 and TRBJ2-3; D uncertain. The V end was cut by 1 base, the J end by 0 bases, with 6 bases between. Germline V lookup: CDR1 SGDLS, CDR2 YYNGEE. This CDR3 spans 14 amino acids.

CDR3 in DNA: TGTGCCTGGAGTGCACTAAATAGCAATCAGCCCCAGCATTTT. It translates to CAWSALNSNQPQHF. The chain has TRBV30 and TRBJ1-5; D uncertain. The V end was cut by 1 base, the J end by 0 bases, with 7 bases between. CDR1 is GTSNPN, CDR2 SVGIG, per germline (reference sequence). CDR3 size: 14 residues.

The chain employs TRBV11-2 and TRBJ1-1; tentative D call: TRBD1 (6 bases). The V and J ends lost 2 bases and 3 bases respectively, with 10 bases between them. Germline assignment: CDR1 SGHAT and CDR2 FQNNGV. The CDR3 runs 14 residues. The CDR3 nucleotides read TGTGCCAGCAGCTTAAGAAACAGGGACACTGAAGCTTTCTTT. Protein product: CASSLRNRDTEAFF.

The chain combines TRBV19 with TRBJ1-1; D ambiguous. The CDR3 runs to 14 residues. CDR1 LNHDA and CDR2 SQIVND come from the germline V gene (reference sequence). V gave up 3 bases and J gave up 2 bases, with 10 bases separating them. The CDR3 is CASSIDGPNTEAFF. CDR3 DNA sequence: TGTGCCAGTAGTATTGATGGGCCTAACACTGAAGCTTTCTTT.

This chain connects TRBV2 to TRBJ2-7; 7 bases agree with TRBD1. CDR3 size: 15 residues. The ends lost 0 bases at V and 6 bases at J; junction bases unmatched: 8. Germline CDR1 reads SNHLY; CDR2 reads FYNNEI. Here the CDR3 reads CASSEAVGRGLEQYF. CDR3 in DNA: TGTGCCAGCAGTGAAGCCGTAGGTAGGGGGCTCGAGCAGTACTTC.

This sequence joins TRBV7-3 and TRBJ2-2; D gene ambiguous. There are 14 residues in the CDR3. Deletions cut 4 bases from V and 5 bases from J, with 11 bases between. Germline V gene lookup returns CDR1 SGHTA and CDR2 FQGTGA. The CDR3 here is CASSSNFWTGELFF. The CDR3 nucleotides are TGTGCCAGCAGCTCCAATTTTTGGACCGGGGAGCTGTTTTTT.

This chain joins TRBV28 and TRBJ1-2; D is unclear. The CDR3 runs to 12 residues. From germline, CDR1 is MDHEN and CDR2 SYDVKM. V lost 7 bases and J lost 7, with 13 bases in between. The CDR3 coding sequence is TGTGCCAGCAACCCCCAGGACGGTGGCTACACCTTC. Translating it yields CASNPQDGGYTF.

This clone came up a few times. This chain connects TRBV19 to TRBJ1-2; weak D call: TRBD1 (5 bases). This CDR3 contains 13 residues. Trimming cost V 0 bases and J 4 bases, with 6 bases left between them. Germline CDR1 LNHDA, CDR2 SQIVND (reference sequence). Written as DNA, the CDR3 is TGTGCCAGTAGTATAGAGGGGCTCTATGGCTACACCTTC. Encoded protein: CASSIEGLYGYTF.

This clone appeared a few times. This chain uses TRBV25-1 with TRBJ1-4; possible D gene TRBD1, 5 bases. There are 15 residues in the CDR3. V shed 5 bases and J shed 8 bases, with 18 bases lying between them. Germline values: CDR1 MGHDK, CDR2 SYGVNS. In DNA form, the CDR3 reads TGTGCCAGCAGTTATACAGGTTCCCCTGGGGAAAAACTGTTTTTT. Residues: CASSYTGSPGEKLFF.

In its sample, this clone was seen a few times. This chain uses TRBV10-2 with TRBJ2-7; possibly TRBD1 for D (6 bases). Germline V gives CDR1 WSHSY, CDR2 SAAADI. V dropped 8 bases and J dropped 2 bases, with 10 bases sitting between them. The CDR3 runs to 12 residues. CDR3 in amino acids: CASRDIAYEQYF. CDR3 sequence (DNA): TGCGCCAGCCGGGACATAGCCTACGAGCAGTACTTC.

The chain employs TRBV6-5 and TRBJ1-5; D might be TRBD1 (5 bases). Germline V gene data show CDR1 as MNHEY and CDR2 as SVGAGI. V was clipped by 10 bases and J by 3 bases, with 13 bases between them. The CDR3 extends over 13 amino acids. CDR3 in amino acids: CATRGGFNQPQHF. The CDR3, as DNA: TGTGCCACTCGGGGGGGGTTCAATCAGCCCCAGCATTTT.

The chain recombines TRBV5-4 with TRBJ2-7, with a weak D call TRBD2 (5 bases). Between the trimmed V and J ends, which lost 1 base and 7 bases, there was a span of 12 bases. Germline CDR1 is SGHNT and CDR2 is YYREEE (reference sequence). The CDR3 is 13 amino acids. This CDR3 reads CASSLQDSQEQYF. The CDR3 DNA is TGTGCCAGCAGCTTGCAGGACTCGCAGGAGCAGTACTTC.

The CDR3 bases are TGCGCCAGCGAGGAGGACGGCTACACCTTC. It specifies CASEEDGYTF. V and J are TRBV10-1 and TRBJ1-2; D ambiguous. V was clipped by 8 bases and J by 8 bases, with 9 bases between them. The germline V gene encodes CDR1 WNHNN and CDR2 SYGVQD (reference sequence). The CDR3 contains 10 residues.

The chain recombines TRBV19 with TRBJ1-5; TRBD1 might be the D (6 bases). Germline lookup yields CDR1 LNHDA and CDR2 SQIVND (reference sequence). V was clipped by 5 bases and J by 6 bases, with 14 bases between them. This CDR3 contains 14 residues. The CDR3 nucleotides read TGTGCCAGTAGTGGCAGGGGAGGGGGTCAGCCCCAGCATTTT. Encoded protein: CASSGRGGGQPQHF.

This clone qualifies as large (0.1 to 1%). Other DNA sequences in this sample translate to the same CDR3. The genes are TRBV19 and TRBJ2-1; 13 bases line up with TRBD2. The CDR3 loop spans 15 amino acids. Germline lookup yields CDR1 LNHDA and CDR2 SQIVND (reference sequence). J was trimmed by 4 bases and V by 3 bases; bases with no gene match: 0. Written as DNA, the CDR3 is TGTGCCAGTAGTATGACTAGCGGGGGGTACAATGAGCAGTTCTTC. Its protein is CASSMTSGGYNEQFF.

V gene TRBV18 combines with J gene TRBJ1-5; a possible D gene is TRBD1 (5 bases). Per the germline V gene, CDR1 is KGHSH and CDR2 is LQKENI. The length of the CDR3 is 13 residues. V was trimmed by 5 bases and J by 9 bases, leaving 14 bases between them. The CDR3: CASSDGDLRPQHF. CDR3 DNA: TGTGCCAGCTCAGACGGGGACCTCAGGCCCCAGCATTTT.

The chain combines TRBV10-3 with TRBJ2-7; TRBD1 matches 11 bases. The germline V gene has CDR1 ENHRY and CDR2 SYGVKD. This CDR3 spans 14 amino acids. The trim removed 7 bases at V and 5 bases at J, leaving 7 bases unmatched. The CDR3 loop reads CAITPGQGVDEQYF. The CDR3 DNA is TGTGCCATCACCCCGGGACAGGGGGTAGACGAGCAGTACTTC.

This sequence joins TRBV5-6 and TRBJ1-4; 9 positions agree with TRBD1. Per germline, CDR1 SGHDT and CDR2 YYEEEE. With 4 bases clipped from V and 8 bases from J, the junction kept 9 bases outside the gene matches. The CDR3 is 15 residues long. CDR3 bases: TGTGCCAGCAGCCCAGCGGACAGGGGTGCAGAAAAACTGTTTTTT. Protein sequence: CASSPADRGAEKLFF.

The chain is built from TRBV19 and TRBJ2-3; TRBD2 agrees at 12 bases. Trimming took 4 bases from V and 4 from J; bases not matched to a gene: 9. Germline lookup yields CDR1 LNHDA and CDR2 SQIVND (reference sequence). The CDR3 is made up of 17 amino acids. CDR3 protein: CASSTTSGGTPADTQYF. CDR3 sequence (DNA): TGTGCCAGTAGTACTACTAGCGGGGGGACACCCGCAGATACGCAGTATTTT.

This clone occurred a few times. The rearrangement links TRBV7-9 to TRBJ2-3; TRBD2 matches at 7 bases. The length of the CDR3 is 15 residues. Losses at the gene ends were 5 bases for V and 0 bases for J; bases not matched to a gene: 5. From germline, CDR1 is SEHNR and CDR2 FQNEAQ (reference sequence). The CDR3 loop reads CASSKTSRSTDTQYF. CDR3 nucleotide sequence: TGTGCCAGCAGCAAGACTAGCCGAAGCACAGATACGCAGTATTTT.

The V call is TRBV19, the J call TRBJ2-2; TRBD2 might be the D (6 bases). Deletions cut 3 bases from V and 9 bases from J, with 14 bases between. CDR3 size: 14 residues. The germline CDR1 and CDR2 sequences are LNHDA and SQIVND (reference sequence). As DNA, the CDR3 is TGTGCCAGTAGTATTCCGGGGACTTTCCGGGAGCTGTTTTTT. It codes for CASSIPGTFRELFF.

This clone was detected a few times. The chain has TRBV9 and TRBJ2-3; 7 positions match TRBD1. The germline gives CDR1 SGDLS, CDR2 YYNGEE. This CDR3 region has 16 residues. The junction had 10 bases not matched to a gene; V was cut back by 3 bases and J by 3 bases. This CDR3 reads CASSDGTDGATDTQYF. The CDR3 nucleotides read TGTGCCAGCAGCGACGGGACAGACGGGGCAACAGATACGCAGTATTTT.

This clone was seen more than once but under ten times. V gene TRBV30 combines with J gene TRBJ1-2, with 7 bases aligning to TRBD1. The V gene end was trimmed by 2 bases and the J gene end by 6 bases; junction bases not matched to a gene: 21. The CDR3 is 18 amino acids. Germline CDR1 reads GTSNPN; CDR2 reads SVGIG (reference sequence). The CDR3, as DNA: TGTGCCTGGAGTACTGACAGGGAAAGGTTTGGTTTGTTGGATGGCTACACCTTC. Translating it yields CAWSTDRERFGLLDGYTF.

The rearrangement links TRBV5-1 to TRBJ2-2, with 9 bases matching TRBD1. Trimming cost V 5 bases and J 3 bases; bases outside gene matches: 5. The CDR3 covers 15 residues. Germline lookup yields CDR1 SGHRS and CDR2 YFSETQ. DNA for the CDR3: TGCGCCAGCAGGCCGCGGGACAGGGACACCGGGGAGCTGTTTTTT. It translates to CASRPRDRDTGELFF.

V is TRBV4-2 and J is TRBJ1-1, with D unresolved. From germline, CDR1 is LGHNA and CDR2 YNFKEQ. CDR3 size: 16 residues. Deletions cut 0 bases from V and 1 base from J, with 12 bases between. The CDR3 nucleotides are TGTGCCAGCAGCCAAGATATGACGACGACGAACACTGAAGCTTTCTTT. It yields the protein CASSQDMTTTNTEAFF.

The J gene is TRBJ2-1, the V gene TRBV19, with D tentatively TRBD1 (6 bases). CDR1 LNHDA and CDR2 SQIVND come from the germline V gene (reference sequence). V was shortened by 3 bases and J by 9 bases, with 12 bases between the two germline ends. The CDR3 runs to 13 residues. The CDR3 is CASSIGVGAEQFF. Written as DNA, the CDR3 is TGTGCCAGTAGTATCGGTGTGGGGGCTGAGCAGTTCTTC.